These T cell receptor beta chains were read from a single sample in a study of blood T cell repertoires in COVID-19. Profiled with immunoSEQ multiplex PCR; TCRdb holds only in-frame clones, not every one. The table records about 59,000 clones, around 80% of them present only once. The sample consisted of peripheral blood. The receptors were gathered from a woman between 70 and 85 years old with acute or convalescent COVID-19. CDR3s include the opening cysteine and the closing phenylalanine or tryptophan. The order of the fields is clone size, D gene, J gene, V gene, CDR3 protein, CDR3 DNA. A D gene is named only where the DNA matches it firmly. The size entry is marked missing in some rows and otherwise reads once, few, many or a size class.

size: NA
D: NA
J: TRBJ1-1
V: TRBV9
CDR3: CASSAQGPGMNTEAFF
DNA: TGTGCCAGCAGCGCGCAGGGGCCGGGGATGAACACTGAAGCTTTCTTT

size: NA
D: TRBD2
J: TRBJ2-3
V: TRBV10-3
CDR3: CAITGTSGASSDTQYF
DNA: TGTGCCATCACCGGGACTAGCGGGGCCTCCTCAGATACGCAGTATTTT

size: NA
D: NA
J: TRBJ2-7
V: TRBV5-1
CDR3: CASSLVRGPYEQYF
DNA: TGCGCCAGCAGCTTGGTCAGGGGCCCCTACGAGCAGTACTTC

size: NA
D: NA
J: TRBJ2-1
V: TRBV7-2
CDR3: CASSFHRGASNEQFF
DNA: TGTGCCAGCAGCTTTCATCGGGGGGCGAGTAATGAGCAGTTCTTC

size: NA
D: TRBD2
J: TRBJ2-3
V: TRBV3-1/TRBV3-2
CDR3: CASSQEFRGGYASTDTQYF
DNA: TGTGCCAGCAGCCAAGAGTTTCGGGGGGGCTATGCTAGCACAGATACGCAGTATTTT

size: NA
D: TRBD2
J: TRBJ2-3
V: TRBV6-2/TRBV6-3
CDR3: CASSYPTSGATNTQYF
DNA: TGTGCCAGCAGTTACCCGACTAGCGGGGCGACGAATACGCAGTATTTT

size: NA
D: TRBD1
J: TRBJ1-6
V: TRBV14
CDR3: CASSRNRGRSYNSPLHF
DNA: TGTGCCAGCAGCCGGAACAGGGGTCGTTCCTATAATTCACCCCTCCACTTT

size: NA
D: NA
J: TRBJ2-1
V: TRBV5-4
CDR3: CASSTNRASYNEQFF
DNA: TGTGCCAGCAGCACTAACAGGGCCTCCTACAATGAGCAGTTCTTC

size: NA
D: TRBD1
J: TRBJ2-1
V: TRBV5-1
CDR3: CASSPTGTGRFNEQFF
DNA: TGCGCCAGCAGCCCTACCGGGACAGGGAGGTTCAATGAGCAGTTCTTC

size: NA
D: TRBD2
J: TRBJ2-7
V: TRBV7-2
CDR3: CASSPGGALYYEQYF
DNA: TGTGCCAGCAGCCCCGGGGGGGCCTTGTACTACGAGCAGTACTTC

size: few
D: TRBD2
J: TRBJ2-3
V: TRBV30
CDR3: CAWSVLVRGGLVRNTQYF
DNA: TGTGCCTGGAGTGTACTTGTGCGGGGGGGCCTGGTACGTAATACGCAGTATTTT

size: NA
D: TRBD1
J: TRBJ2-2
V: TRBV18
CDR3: CASSPVTGDTGELFF
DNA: TGTGCCAGCTCACCAGTGACAGGGGATACCGGGGAGCTGTTTTTT

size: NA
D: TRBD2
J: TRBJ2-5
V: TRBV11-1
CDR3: CASSLAPAGGETQYF
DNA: TGTGCCAGCAGCTTAGCGCCAGCGGGGGGAGAGACCCAGTACTTC

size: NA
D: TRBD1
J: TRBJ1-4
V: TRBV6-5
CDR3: CASRAGTGPEKLFF
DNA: TGTGCCAGCAGGGCCGGGACAGGGCCTGAAAAACTGTTTTTT

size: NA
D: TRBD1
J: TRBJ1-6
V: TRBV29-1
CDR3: CSVQGLGNSPLHF
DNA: TGCAGCGTACAGGGGTTAGGTAATTCACCCCTCCACTTT

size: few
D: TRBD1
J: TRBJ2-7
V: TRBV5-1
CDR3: CASSSGQGAPYEQYF
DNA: TGCGCCAGCAGCTCCGGACAGGGGGCTCCCTACGAGCAGTACTTC

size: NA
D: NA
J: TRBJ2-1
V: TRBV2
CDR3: CASSEAVGRGKGSYNEQFF
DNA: TGTGCCAGCAGTGAAGCTGTCGGCAGGGGTAAAGGTTCCTACAATGAGCAGTTCTTC

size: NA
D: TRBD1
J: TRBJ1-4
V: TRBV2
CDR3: CASTDRGNGKLFF
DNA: TGTGCCAGCACCGACAGGGGCAACGGAAAACTGTTTTTT

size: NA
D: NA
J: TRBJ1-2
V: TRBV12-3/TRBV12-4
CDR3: CASSSGGTYGYTF
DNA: TGTGCCAGCAGTTCCGGGGGAACCTATGGCTACACCTTC

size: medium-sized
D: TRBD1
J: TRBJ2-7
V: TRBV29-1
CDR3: CSASQGALSYEQYF
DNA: TGCAGTGCATCCCAGGGGGCGCTTTCCTACGAGCAGTACTTC

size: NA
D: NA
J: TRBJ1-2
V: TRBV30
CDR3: CAWSLAGYGYTF
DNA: TGTGCCTGGAGCCTGGCGGGCTATGGCTACACCTTC

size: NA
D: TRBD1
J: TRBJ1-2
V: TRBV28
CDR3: CATGGGLNYGYTF
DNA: TGTGCCACCGGAGGGGGCCTGAACTATGGCTACACCTTC

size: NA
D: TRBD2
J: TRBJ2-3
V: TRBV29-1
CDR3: CSVPGLAGGLPNTDTQYF
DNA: TGCAGCGTGCCGGGACTAGCGGGGGGGCTTCCTAACACAGATACGCAGTATTTT

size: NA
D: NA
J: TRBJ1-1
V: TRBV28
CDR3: CASSLAGNTEAFF
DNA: TGTGCCAGCAGTTTGGCAGGGAACACTGAAGCTTTCTTT

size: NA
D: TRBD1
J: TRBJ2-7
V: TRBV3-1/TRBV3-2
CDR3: CASSQDGPGQGFYEQYF
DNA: TGTGCCAGCAGCCAAGATGGACCGGGACAGGGGTTTTACGAGCAGTACTTC

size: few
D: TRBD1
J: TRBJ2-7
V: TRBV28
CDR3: CASSLPGGLSHEQYF
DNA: TGTGCCAGCAGTTTACCAGGGGGCCTTAGCCACGAGCAGTACTTC

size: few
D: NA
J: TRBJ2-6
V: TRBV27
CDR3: CASSFRHREYSGANVLTF
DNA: TGTGCCAGCAGTTTTCGCCACAGGGAATACTCTGGGGCCAACGTCCTGACTTTC

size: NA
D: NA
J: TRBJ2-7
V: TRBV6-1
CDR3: CASSEGLNSYEQYF
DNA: TGTGCCAGCAGTGAAGGACTAAACTCCTACGAGCAGTACTTC

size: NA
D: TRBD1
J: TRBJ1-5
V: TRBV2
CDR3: CASSEGQGRQPQHF
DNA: TGTGCCAGCAGTGAAGGACAGGGGCGTCAGCCCCAGCATTTT

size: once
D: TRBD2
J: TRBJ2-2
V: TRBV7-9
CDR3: CASSQQRGTGELFF
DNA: TGTGCCAGCAGCCAACAGCGGGGGACCGGGGAGCTGTTTTTT

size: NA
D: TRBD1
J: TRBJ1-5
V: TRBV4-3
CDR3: CASSQTGGSNQPQHF
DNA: TGCGCCAGCAGCCAAACAGGGGGCTCCAATCAGCCCCAGCATTTT

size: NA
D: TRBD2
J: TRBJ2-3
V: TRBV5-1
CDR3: CASSLAGGGDTQYF
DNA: TGCGCCAGCTCCCTAGCGGGGGGCGGGGATACGCAGTATTTT

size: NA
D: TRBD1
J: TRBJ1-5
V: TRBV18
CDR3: CASRQGRSQPQHF
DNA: TGTGCCAGCCGACAGGGAAGAAGTCAGCCCCAGCATTTT

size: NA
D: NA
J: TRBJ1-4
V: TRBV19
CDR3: CASSIRANNEKLFF
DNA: TGTGCCAGTAGTATTCGAGCAAATAATGAAAAACTGTTTTTT

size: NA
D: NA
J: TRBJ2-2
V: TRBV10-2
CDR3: CASSPSLGGATGGELFF
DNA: TGCGCCAGCAGTCCCTCTCTGGGGGGGGCCACTGGCGGGGAGCTGTTTTTT

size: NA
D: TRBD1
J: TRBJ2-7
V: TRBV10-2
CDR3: CASEFFRDSLEGQYF
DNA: TGCGCCAGTGAATTTTTTCGGGACAGCCTTGAGGGGCAGTACTTC

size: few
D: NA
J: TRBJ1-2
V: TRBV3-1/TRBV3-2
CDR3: CASSQANQAHGYTF
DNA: TGTGCCAGCAGCCAAGCTAACCAGGCACATGGCTACACCTTC

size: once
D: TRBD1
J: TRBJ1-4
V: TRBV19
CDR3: CASTSYGTALTEKLFF
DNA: TGTGCCAGTACCTCATACGGGACAGCCCTTACTGAAAAACTGTTTTTT

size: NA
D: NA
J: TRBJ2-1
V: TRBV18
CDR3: CASSPGLAGVNEQFF
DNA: TGTGCCAGCTCACCAGGTCTAGCAGGGGTCAATGAGCAGTTCTTC

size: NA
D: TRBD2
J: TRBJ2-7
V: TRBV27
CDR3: CASSSSPGGYEQYF
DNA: TGTGCCAGCAGTTCTTCACCGGGGGGGTACGAGCAGTACTTC

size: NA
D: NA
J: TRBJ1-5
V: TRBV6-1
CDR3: CASSEPVMSNQPQHF
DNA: TGTGCCAGCAGTGAACCAGTAATGAGCAATCAGCCCCAGCATTTT

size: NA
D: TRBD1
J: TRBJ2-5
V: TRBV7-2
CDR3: CASSYWTGEETQYF
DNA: TGTGCCAGCAGCTATTGGACAGGGGAAGAGACCCAGTACTTC

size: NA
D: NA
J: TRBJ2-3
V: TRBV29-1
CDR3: CSVRDFASTDTQYF
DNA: TGCAGCGTCCGGGACTTCGCTAGCACAGATACGCAGTATTTT

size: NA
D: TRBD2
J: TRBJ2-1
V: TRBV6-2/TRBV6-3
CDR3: CASSPLGTTSYNEQFF
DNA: TGTGCCAGCAGCCCCCTAGGGACTACCTCCTACAATGAGCAGTTCTTC

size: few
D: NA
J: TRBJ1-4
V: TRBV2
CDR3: CASSDGRGEKLFF
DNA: TGTGCCAGCAGTGATGGTCGCGGCGAAAAACTGTTTTTT

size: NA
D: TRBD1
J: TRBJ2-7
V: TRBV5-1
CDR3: CASRSGQGPHYEQYF
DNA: TGCGCCAGCAGATCCGGACAGGGCCCCCACTACGAGCAGTACTTC

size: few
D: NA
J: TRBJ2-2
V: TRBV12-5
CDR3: CASGPRLVGELFF
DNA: TGTGCTAGTGGTCCCAGACTAGTCGGGGAGCTGTTTTTT

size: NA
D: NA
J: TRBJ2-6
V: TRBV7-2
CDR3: CASSLDMIEVPGANVLTF
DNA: TGTGCCAGCAGCTTAGACATGATCGAGGTACCTGGGGCCAACGTCCTGACTTTC

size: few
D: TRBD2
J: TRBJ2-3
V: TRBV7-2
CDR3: CASSPLGGGTTDTQYF
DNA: TGTGCCAGCAGCCCCTTAGGCGGGGGGACCACAGATACGCAGTATTTT

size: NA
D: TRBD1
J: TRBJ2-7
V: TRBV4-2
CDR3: CASSSTGQGYYEQYF
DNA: TGTGCCAGCAGCTCAACGGGACAGGGGTACTACGAGCAGTACTTC

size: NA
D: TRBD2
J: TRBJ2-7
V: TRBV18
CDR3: CASSPSGGAHEQYF
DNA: TGTGCCAGCTCACCGTCCGGGGGGGCCCACGAGCAGTACTTC

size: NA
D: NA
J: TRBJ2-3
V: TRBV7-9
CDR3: CASSPQFPSTDTQYF
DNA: TGTGCCAGCAGCCCCCAGTTTCCTTCCACAGATACGCAGTATTTT

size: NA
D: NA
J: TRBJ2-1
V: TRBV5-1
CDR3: CASSLTTEPSYNEQFF
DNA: TGCGCCAGCAGCCTCACGACAGAGCCCTCCTACAATGAGCAGTTCTTC

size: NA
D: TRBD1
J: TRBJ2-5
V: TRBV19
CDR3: CASSDRDQETQYF
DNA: TGTGCCAGTTCCGACAGGGACCAAGAGACCCAGTACTTC